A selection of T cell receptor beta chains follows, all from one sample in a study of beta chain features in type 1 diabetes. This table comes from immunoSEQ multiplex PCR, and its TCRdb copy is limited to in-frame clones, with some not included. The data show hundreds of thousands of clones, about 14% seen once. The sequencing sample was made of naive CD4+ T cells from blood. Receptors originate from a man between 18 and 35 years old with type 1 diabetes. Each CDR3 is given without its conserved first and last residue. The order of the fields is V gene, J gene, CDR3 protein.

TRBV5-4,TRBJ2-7,ASSARDRESYEQY
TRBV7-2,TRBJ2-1,ASSLGDRYNEQF
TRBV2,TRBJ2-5,ASSVLAGGTRRETQY
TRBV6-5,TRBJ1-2,ASGRAPVWEGYT
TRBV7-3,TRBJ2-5,ASSLSSSEGETQY
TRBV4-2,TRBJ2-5,ASSQGVNSRTSGETQY
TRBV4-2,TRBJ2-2,ASSQARSGELF
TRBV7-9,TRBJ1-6,ASSLSGRVNSPLH
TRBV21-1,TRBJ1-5,ASRTGNQPQH
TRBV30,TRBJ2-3,AWSGAADRHPDTQY
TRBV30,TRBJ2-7,AWTSGENEQY
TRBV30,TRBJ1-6,AWSPTRRYSPLH
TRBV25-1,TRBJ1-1,ASSDTGGTEAF
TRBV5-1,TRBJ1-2,ASSSVDRGNYGYT